This T cell receptor beta chain is drawn from a study of blood T cell repertoires in COVID-19. Study details: The origin of the acute and convalescent COVID-19 samples was the United States, Italy and Spain.

Methods used by the authors: Amplification of reference gene primers provided the estimated nucleated cell counts. Sequencing was performed with immunoSEQ multiplex PCR; in TCRdb, only in-frame clones are kept and a portion is missing. V and J calls and clone size are as listed in that table; D and trimming were resolved from the DNA. The table lists fewer than 80,000 clones, around 84% of them singletons, with 8% to 10% in the top ten. The receptor was isolated from an elderly woman with acute or convalescent COVID-19. Sequenced material: peripheral blood.

The CDR3 DNA reads as TGTGCCAGCAGTGGACAAGATCAGCCCCAGCATTTT. This translates into CASSGQDQPQHF. This chain uses TRBV2 with TRBJ1-5, with D unclear. V dropped 4 bases and J dropped 5 bases, with 6 bases sitting between them. The germline V gene has CDR1 SNHLY and CDR2 FYNNEI. There are 12 residues in the CDR3. Variable domain in full (rest from reference TRBV2 and TRBJ1-5): EPEVTQTPSHQVTQMGQEVILRCVPISNHLYFYWYRQILGQKVEFLVSFYNNEISEKSEIFDDQFSVERPDGSNFTLKIRSTKLEDSAMYFCASSGQDQPQHFGDGTRLSIL.